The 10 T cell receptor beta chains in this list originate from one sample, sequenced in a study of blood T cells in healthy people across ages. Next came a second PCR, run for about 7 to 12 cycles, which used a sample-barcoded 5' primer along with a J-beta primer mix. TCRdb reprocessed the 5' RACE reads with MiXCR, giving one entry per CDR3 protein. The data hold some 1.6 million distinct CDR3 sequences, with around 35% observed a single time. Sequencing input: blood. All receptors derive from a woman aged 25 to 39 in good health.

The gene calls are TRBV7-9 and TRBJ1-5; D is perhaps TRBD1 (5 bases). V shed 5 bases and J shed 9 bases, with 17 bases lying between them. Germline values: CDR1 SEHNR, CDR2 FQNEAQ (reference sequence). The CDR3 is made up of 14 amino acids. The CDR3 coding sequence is TGTGCCAGCAGCCCGGGACTACCGAAAGGGCCCCAGCATTTT. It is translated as CASSPGLPKGPQHF.

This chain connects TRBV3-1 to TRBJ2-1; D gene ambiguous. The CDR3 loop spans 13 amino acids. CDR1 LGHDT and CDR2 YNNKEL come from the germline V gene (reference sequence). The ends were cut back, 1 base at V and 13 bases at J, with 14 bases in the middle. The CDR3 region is CASSQVSYRVQFF. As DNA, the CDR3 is TGTGCCAGCAGCCAAGTTTCCTACCGAGTCCAGTTCTTC.

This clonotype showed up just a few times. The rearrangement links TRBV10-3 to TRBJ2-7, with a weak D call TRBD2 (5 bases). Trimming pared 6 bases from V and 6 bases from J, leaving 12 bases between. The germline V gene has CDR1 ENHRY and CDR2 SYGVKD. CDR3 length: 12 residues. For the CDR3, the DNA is TGTGCCATCAGCGAGGGCTTAGGCGAGCAGTACTTC. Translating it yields CAISEGLGEQYF.

This CDR3 reads CASRNQQGRNQPQHF. CDR3 sequence (DNA): TGTGCCAGCAGGAACCAACAGGGTCGGAATCAGCCCCAGCATTTT. V is TRBV28 and J is TRBJ1-5, with D perhaps TRBD1 (6 bases). Germline CDR1 reads MDHEN; CDR2 reads SYDVKM. The CDR3 has 15 residues. Trimming left V 6 bases short and J 4 bases short, with 16 bases between.

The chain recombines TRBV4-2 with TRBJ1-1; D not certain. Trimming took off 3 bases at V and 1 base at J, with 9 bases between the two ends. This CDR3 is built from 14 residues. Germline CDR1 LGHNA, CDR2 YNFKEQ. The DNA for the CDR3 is TGTGCCAGCAGCCAGGCCGACCCGAACACTGAAGCTTTCTTT. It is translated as CASSQADPNTEAFF.

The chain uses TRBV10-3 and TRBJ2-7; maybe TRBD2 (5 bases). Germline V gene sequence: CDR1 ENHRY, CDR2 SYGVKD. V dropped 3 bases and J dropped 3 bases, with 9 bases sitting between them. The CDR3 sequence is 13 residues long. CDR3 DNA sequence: TGTGCCATCAGTGATGGGGAGCTCTACGAGCAGTACTTC. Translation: CAISDGELYEQYF.

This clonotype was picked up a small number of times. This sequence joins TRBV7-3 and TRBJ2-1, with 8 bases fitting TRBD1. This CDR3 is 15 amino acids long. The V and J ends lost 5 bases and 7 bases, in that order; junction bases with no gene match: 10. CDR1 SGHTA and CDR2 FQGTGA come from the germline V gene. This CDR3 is CASSPLPDRVNEQFF. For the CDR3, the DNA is TGTGCCAGCAGCCCCCTCCCGGACAGGGTGAATGAGCAGTTCTTC.

The CDR3 spells CASTGGGDEQYF. CDR3 nucleotide sequence: TGTGCCAGCACAGGGGGCGGCGACGAGCAGTACTTC. The V gene is TRBV27, the J gene TRBJ2-5; 8 bases fit TRBD1. The J call is doubtful: the DNA matches TRBJ2-7 better. CDR3 length: 12 residues. Germline V gene lookup returns CDR1 MNHEY and CDR2 SMNVEV (reference sequence).

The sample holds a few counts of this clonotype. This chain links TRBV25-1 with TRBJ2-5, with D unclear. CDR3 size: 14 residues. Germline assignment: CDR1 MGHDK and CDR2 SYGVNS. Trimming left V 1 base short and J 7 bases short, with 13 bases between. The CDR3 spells CASSESTPIGTQYF. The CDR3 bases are TGTGCCAGCAGTGAATCGACCCCTATAGGGACCCAGTACTTC.

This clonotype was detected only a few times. This chain's CDR3 is CATDQGTQGFYGYTF. CDR3 nucleotides: TGTGCCACCGACCAAGGGACCCAAGGGTTCTATGGCTACACCTTC. V and J are TRBV24-1 and TRBJ1-2; D is possibly TRBD1 (5 bases). V was clipped by 9 bases and J by 4 bases, with 20 bases between them. CDR3 length equals 15 residues. The V gene's germline CDR1 is KGHDR and CDR2 SFDVKD.